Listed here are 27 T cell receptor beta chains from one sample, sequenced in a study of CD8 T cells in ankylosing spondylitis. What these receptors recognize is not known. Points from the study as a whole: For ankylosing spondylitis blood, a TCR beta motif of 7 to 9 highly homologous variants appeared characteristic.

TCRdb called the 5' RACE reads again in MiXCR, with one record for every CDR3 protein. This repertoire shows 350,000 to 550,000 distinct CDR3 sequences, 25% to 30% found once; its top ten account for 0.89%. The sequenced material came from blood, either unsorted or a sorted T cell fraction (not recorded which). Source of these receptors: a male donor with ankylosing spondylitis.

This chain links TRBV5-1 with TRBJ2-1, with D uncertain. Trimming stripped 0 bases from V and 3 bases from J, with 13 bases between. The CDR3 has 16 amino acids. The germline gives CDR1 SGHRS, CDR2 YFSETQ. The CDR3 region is CASSLAVSALYNEQFF. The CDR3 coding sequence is TGCGCCAGCAGCTTGGCTGTCTCTGCGCTCTACAATGAGCAGTTCTTC.

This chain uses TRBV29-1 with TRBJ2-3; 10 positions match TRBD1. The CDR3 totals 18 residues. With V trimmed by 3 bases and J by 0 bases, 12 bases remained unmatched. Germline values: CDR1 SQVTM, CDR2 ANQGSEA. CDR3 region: CSVEASGTGDSSTDTQYF. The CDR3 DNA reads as TGCAGCGTTGAGGCGAGTGGGACAGGGGACTCTAGCACAGATACGCAGTATTTT.

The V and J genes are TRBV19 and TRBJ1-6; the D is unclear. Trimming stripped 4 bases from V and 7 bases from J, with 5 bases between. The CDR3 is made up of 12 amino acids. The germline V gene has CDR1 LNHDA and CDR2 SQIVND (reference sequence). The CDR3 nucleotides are TGTGCCAGTAGTAGGCCGAATTCACCCCTCCACTTT. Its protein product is CASSRPNSPLHF.

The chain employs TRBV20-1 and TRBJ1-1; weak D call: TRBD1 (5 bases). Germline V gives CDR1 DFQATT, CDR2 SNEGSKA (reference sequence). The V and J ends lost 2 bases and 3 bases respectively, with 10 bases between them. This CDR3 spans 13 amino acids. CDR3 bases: TGCAGTGCTAGACTCAGGGACTACACTGAAGCTTTCTTT. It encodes CSARLRDYTEAFF.

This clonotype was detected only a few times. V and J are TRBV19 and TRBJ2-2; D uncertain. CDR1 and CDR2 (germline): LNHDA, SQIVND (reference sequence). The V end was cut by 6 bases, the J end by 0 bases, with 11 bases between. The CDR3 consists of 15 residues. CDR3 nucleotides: TGTGCCAGTAGATTAGGAGACGCGAACACCGGGGAGCTGTTTTTT. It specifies CASRLGDANTGELFF.

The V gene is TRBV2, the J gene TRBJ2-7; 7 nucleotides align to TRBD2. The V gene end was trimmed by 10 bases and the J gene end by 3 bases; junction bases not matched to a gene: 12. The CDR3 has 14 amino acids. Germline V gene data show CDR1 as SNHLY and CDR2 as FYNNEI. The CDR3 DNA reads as TGTGCCACTACCGCCAGCGGGAATTACTACGAGCAGTACTTC. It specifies CATTASGNYYEQYF. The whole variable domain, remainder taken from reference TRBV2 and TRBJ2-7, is EPEVTQTPSHQVTQMGQEVILRCVPISNHLYFYWYRQILGQKVEFLVSFYNNEISEKSEIFDDQFSVERPDGSNFTLKIRSTKLEDSAMYFCATTASGNYYEQYFGPGTRLTVT.

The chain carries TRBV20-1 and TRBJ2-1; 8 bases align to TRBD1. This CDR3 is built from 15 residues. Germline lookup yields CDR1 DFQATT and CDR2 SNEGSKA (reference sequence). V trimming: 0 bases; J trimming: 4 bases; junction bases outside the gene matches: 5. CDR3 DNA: TGCAGTGCTAGAGATCCAGGGGGCGCGTACAATGAGCAGTTCTTC. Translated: CSARDPGGAYNEQFF.

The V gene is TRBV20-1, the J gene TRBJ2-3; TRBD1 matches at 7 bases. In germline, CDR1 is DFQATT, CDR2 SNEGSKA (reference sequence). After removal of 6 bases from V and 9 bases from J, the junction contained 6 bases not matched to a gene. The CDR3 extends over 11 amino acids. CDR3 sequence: CSAPLQGTQYF. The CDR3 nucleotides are TGCAGTGCCCCATTACAGGGGACGCAGTATTTT.

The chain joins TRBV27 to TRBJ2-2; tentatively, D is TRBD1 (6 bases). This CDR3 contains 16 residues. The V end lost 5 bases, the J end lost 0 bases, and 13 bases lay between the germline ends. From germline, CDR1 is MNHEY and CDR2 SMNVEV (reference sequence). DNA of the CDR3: TGTGCCAGCAGTCTAAGACAGGTCGCGAACACCGGGGAGCTGTTTTTT. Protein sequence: CASSLRQVANTGELFF.

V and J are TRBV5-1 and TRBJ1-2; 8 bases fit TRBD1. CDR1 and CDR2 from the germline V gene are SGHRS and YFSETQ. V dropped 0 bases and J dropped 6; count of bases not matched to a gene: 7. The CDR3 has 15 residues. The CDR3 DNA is TGCGCCAGCAGCTTGGGGGGACAGGAAAGGGATGGCTACACCTTC. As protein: CASSLGGQERDGYTF.

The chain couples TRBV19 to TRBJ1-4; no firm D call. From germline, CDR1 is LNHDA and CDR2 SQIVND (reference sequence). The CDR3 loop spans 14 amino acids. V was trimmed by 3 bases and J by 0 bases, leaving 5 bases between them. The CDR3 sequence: CASSIQATNEKLFF. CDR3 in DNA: TGTGCCAGTAGTATTCAGGCAACTAATGAAAAACTGTTTTTT. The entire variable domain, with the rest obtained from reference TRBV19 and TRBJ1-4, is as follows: DGGITQSPKYLFRKEGQNVTLSCEQNLNHDAMYWYRQDPGQGLRLIYYSQIVNDFQKGDIAEGYSVSREKKESFPLTVTSAQKNPTAFYLCASSIQATNEKLFFGSGTQLSVL.

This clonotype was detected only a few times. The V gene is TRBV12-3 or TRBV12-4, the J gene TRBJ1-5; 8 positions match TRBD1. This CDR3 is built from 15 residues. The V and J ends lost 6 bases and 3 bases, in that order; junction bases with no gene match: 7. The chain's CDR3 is CASSQTGGPNQPQHF. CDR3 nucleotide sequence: TGTGCCAGCAGCCAAACAGGGGGGCCCAATCAGCCCCAGCATTTT.

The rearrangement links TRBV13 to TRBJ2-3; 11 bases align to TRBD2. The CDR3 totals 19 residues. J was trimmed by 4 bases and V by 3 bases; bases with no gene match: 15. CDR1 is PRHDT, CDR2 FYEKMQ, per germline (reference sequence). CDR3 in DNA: TGTGCCAGCAGCTTCCAGGGACTCTCTTCACTAGCGGGAGCAGATACGCAGTATTTT. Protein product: CASSFQGLSSLAGADTQYF.

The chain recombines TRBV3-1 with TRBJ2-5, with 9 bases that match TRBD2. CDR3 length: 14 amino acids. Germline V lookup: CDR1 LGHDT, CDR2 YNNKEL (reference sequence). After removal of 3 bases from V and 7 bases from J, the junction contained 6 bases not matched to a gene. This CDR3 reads CASSQIGRGGTQYF. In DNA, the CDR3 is TGTGCCAGCAGCCAGATCGGGCGGGGGGGGACCCAGTACTTC.

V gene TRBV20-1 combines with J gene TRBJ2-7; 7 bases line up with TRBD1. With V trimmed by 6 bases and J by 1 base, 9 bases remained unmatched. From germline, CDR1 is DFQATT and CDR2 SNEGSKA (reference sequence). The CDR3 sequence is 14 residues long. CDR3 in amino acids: CSANPGQSSYEQYF. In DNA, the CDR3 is TGCAGTGCAAATCCGGGACAGAGTTCCTACGAGCAGTACTTC.

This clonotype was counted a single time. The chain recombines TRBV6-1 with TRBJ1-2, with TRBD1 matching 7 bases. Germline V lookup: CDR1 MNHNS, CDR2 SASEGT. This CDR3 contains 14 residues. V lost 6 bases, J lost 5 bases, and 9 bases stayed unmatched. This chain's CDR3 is CASREGQTKYGYTF. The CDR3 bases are TGTGCCAGCAGAGAGGGACAGACGAAGTATGGCTACACCTTC.

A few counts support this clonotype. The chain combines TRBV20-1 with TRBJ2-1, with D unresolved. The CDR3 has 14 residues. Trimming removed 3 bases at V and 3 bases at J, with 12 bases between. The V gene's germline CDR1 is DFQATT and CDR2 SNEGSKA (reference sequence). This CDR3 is CSARVDEVYNEQFF. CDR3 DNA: TGCAGTGCTAGGGTAGACGAGGTCTACAATGAGCAGTTCTTC.

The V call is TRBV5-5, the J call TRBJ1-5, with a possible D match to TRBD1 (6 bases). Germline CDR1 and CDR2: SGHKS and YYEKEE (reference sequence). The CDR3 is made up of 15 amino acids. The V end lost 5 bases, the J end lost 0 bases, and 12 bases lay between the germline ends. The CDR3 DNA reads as TGTGCCAGCAGTACGGGGGCCAATAGCAATCAGCCCCAGCATTTT. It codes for CASSTGANSNQPQHF.

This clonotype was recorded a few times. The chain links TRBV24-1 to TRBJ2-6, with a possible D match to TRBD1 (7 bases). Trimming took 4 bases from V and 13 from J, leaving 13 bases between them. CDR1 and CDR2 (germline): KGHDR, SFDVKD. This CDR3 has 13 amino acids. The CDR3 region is CATSDRQGGVLTF. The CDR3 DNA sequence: TGTGCCACCAGTGACCGACAGGGAGGAGTCCTGACTTTC.

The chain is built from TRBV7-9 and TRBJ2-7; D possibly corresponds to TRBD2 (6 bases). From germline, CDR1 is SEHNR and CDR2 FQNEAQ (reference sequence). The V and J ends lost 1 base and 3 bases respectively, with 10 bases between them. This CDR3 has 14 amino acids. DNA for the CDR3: TGTGCCAGCAGCTTAGGGGTTAGCGGCTACGAGCAGTACGTC. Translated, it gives CASSLGVSGYEQYV.

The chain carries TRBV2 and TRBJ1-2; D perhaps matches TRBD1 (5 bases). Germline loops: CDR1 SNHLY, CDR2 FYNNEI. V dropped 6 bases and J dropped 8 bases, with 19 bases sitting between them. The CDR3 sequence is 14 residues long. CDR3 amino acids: CASRTDSGANGYTF. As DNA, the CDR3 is TGTGCCAGCAGGACCGACAGTGGGGCCAACGGCTACACCTTC.

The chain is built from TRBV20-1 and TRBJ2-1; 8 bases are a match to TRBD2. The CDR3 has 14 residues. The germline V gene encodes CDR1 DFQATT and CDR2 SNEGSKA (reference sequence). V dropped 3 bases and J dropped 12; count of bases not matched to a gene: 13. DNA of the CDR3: TGCAGTGCTAGTTTCAGCGGGAGAGATAAAGGGCAGTTCTTC. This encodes CSASFSGRDKGQFF.

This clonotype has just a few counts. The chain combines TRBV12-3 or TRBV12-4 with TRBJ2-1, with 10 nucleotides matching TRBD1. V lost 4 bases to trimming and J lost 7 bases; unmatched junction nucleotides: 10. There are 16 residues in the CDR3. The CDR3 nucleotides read TGTGCCAGCAGTTCCCCGACAGGGGGCCAAGGGAATGAGCAGTTCTTC. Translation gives CASSSPTGGQGNEQFF.

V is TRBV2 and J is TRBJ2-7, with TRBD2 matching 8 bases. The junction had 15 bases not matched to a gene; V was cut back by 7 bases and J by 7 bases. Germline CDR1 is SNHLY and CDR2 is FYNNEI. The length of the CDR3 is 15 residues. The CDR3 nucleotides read TGTGCCAGCAATGCCGGCGGGTTAGCGGGAATGGAGCAGTACGTC. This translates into CASNAGGLAGMEQYV.

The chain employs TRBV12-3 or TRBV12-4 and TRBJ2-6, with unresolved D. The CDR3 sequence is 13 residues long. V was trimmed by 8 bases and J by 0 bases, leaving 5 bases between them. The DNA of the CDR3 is TGTGCCAGCGGTAACTCTGGGGCCAACGTCCTGACTTTC. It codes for CASGNSGANVLTF.

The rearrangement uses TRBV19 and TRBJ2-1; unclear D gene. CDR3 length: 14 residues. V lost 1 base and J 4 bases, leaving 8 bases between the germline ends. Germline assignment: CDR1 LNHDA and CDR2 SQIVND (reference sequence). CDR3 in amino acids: CASSIGGPYNEQFF. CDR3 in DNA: TGTGCCAGTAGTATAGGAGGACCATACAATGAGCAGTTCTTC.

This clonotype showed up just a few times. CDR3: CASSPGLSDTEAFF. The CDR3 coding sequence is TGCGCCAGCAGCCCAGGACTGAGCGACACTGAAGCTTTCTTT. The chain combines TRBV5-1 with TRBJ1-1; no definite D call. V was clipped by 4 bases and J by 3 bases, with 13 bases between them. Germline values: CDR1 SGHRS, CDR2 YFSETQ. The CDR3 loop spans 14 amino acids.